This entry lists 16 T cell receptor beta chains sequenced from one sample in a study of tissue T cells after allogeneic stem cell transplantation. TCRdb's copy holds only in-frame clones and misses some; the assay was immunoSEQ multiplex PCR. The sample has 9,000 to 10,000 clones, about 61% seen once. This specimen was tissue from the jejunum, taken at autopsy. Receptors originate from a female donor at least 60 years old with lung cancer.

Notes on this clone: One end of the junction fails to match germline, which may point to a read error. The gene calls are TRBV2 and TRBJ2-7, with 12 bases that match TRBD2. Germline CDR1 reads SNHLY; CDR2 reads FYNNEI. The CDR3 contains 16 residues. CDR3 region: CASSEAGGTSGPSGYF. The CDR3 DNA follows: TGTGCCAGCAGTGAAGCTGGGGGGACTAGCGGGCCAAGTGGATATTTC.

The chain uses TRBV7-2 and TRBJ2-7, with D tentatively TRBD2 (7 bases). Germline V lookup: CDR1 SGHTA, CDR2 FQGNSA. Trimming removed 5 bases from V and 3 bases from J, with 23 bases in between. CDR3 length equals 17 residues. Here the CDR3 DNA reads TGTGCCAGCAGCCCGCTTTACGGGGGGCGAGTCAACTACGAGCAGTACTTC. This codes for CASSPLYGGRVNYEQYF.

This clone was seen only a few times. This sequence joins TRBV6-5 and TRBJ1-6, with D unresolved. Trimming pared 5 bases from V and 6 bases from J, leaving 14 bases between. CDR3 length: 15 residues. The germline V gene has CDR1 MNHEY and CDR2 SVGAGI. This CDR3 is CASSLRQVRNSPLHF. The CDR3 DNA sequence: TGTGCCAGCAGTCTTAGGCAGGTCCGTAATTCACCCCTCCACTTT.

The chain links TRBV7-8 to TRBJ2-1; TRBD1 is a possible D gene (5 bases). Trimming shortened V by 4 bases and J by 8 bases, and 12 bases separated the two germline ends. The CDR3 consists of 13 residues. Germline loops: CDR1 SGHVS, CDR2 FQNEAQ. The CDR3 spells CASSSQGSHEQFF. Here the CDR3 DNA reads TGTGCCAGCAGCTCTCAGGGAAGCCATGAGCAGTTCTTC. The full variable domain, rest sourced from reference TRBV7-8 and TRBJ2-1, is GAGVSQSPRYKVAKRGQDVALRCDPISGHVSLFWYQQALGQGPEFLTYFQNEAQLDKSGLPSDRFFAERPEGSVSTLKIQRTQQEDSAVYLCASSSQGSHEQFFGPGTRLTVL.

This chain connects TRBV7-8 to TRBJ1-5; TRBD1 is a possible D gene (6 bases). The CDR3 is 16 residues long. Per germline, CDR1 SGHVS and CDR2 FQNEAQ. V dropped 5 bases and J dropped 4 bases, with 18 bases sitting between them. CDR3: CASSPTLHRENQPQHF. CDR3 sequence (DNA): TGTGCCAGCAGCCCTACTCTACACAGGGAAAATCAGCCCCAGCATTTT.

The chain uses TRBV25-1 and TRBJ2-2; 7 bases are shared with TRBD2. The CDR3 is 15 amino acids. Trimming took 6 bases from V and 6 from J; bases not matched to a gene: 10. From germline, CDR1 is MGHDK and CDR2 SYGVNS. CDR3 sequence reads: CASSQAGSLAGELFF. The DNA for the CDR3 is TGTGCCAGCAGCCAAGCGGGATCTTTAGCCGGGGAGCTGTTTTTT.

The rearrangement uses TRBV2 and TRBJ2-1; D possibly matches TRBD1 or TRBD2 (5 bases each). The length of the CDR3 is 12 residues. Germline V gives CDR1 SNHLY, CDR2 FYNNEI. The V and J ends lost 2 bases and 12 bases respectively, with 11 bases between them. The CDR3, as DNA: TGTGCCAGCAGTGAACGGGGCCAGGGGCAGTTCTTC. Translation gives CASSERGQGQFF.

The CDR3 region is CAGQGTLNTEAFF. The DNA for the CDR3 is TGTGCCGGTCAGGGCACGTTGAACACTGAAGCTTTCTTT. The V gene is TRBV2, the J gene TRBJ1-1; a possible D gene is TRBD1 (5 bases). The CDR3 has 13 amino acids. V was trimmed by 11 bases and J by 0 bases, leaving 13 bases between them. Germline CDR1 and CDR2: SNHLY and FYNNEI.

About this clone: The junction and the germline gene differ at one end; a read error may be behind it. Other DNA sequences in the sample encode the same CDR3. The chain couples TRBV29-1 to TRBJ1-2; D may be TRBD1 (6 bases). The CDR3 covers 15 residues. Germline values: CDR1 SQVTM, CDR2 ANQGSEA. The CDR3 region has the DNA TGCCGCGTTGCGGGGGCGGGGCCCCTCTTCTATGGCTACACCTTC. Protein sequence: CRVAGAGPLFYGYTF. The full variable domain, its missing parts supplied by reference TRBV29-1 and TRBJ1-2, is SAVISQKPSRDICQRGTSLTIQCQVDSQVTMMFWYRQQPGQSLTLIATANQGSEATYESGFVIDKFPISRPNLTFSTLTVSNMSPEDSSIYLCRVAGAGPLFYGYTFGSGTRLTVV.

This clone was detected only once. The CDR3 here is CASSQRTGRYEQYF. The CDR3 DNA reads TGCGCCAGCAGTCAGAGGACAGGGCGCTACGAGCAGTACTTC. This chain connects TRBV23-1 to TRBJ2-7; TRBD1 agrees at 8 bases. TRBV23-1 is assigned to the ORF class and has an uncertain function. Trimming took 3 bases from V and 3 from J; bases not matched to a gene: 4. The CDR3 length is 14 residues.

The chain recombines TRBV14 with TRBJ1-6, with TRBD1 identical over 7 bases. This CDR3 contains 14 residues. V shed 4 bases and J 10 bases; nucleotides not matched to a gene: 7. Germline CDR1 is SGHDN and CDR2 is FVKESK. The chain's CDR3 is CASSRTTGISPLHF. The CDR3, as DNA: TGTGCCAGCAGCCGGACGACAGGGATCTCACCCCTCCACTTT.

V is TRBV7-8 and J is TRBJ2-5; D is ambiguous. The CDR3 is 11 amino acids. V lost 8 bases to trimming and J lost 0 bases, with 4 bases between them. Per the germline V gene, CDR1 is SGHVS and CDR2 is FQNEAQ. CDR3 residues: CASEYQETQYF. For the CDR3, the DNA is TGTGCCAGCGAGTACCAAGAGACCCAGTACTTC.

V gene TRBV6-6 combines with J gene TRBJ2-7; 7 nucleotides align to TRBD2. J was trimmed by 3 bases and V by 3 bases; bases with no gene match: 8. The length of the CDR3 is 15 residues. Germline V CDR1 and CDR2: MNHNY, SVGAGI (reference sequence). The CDR3 coding sequence is TGTGCCAGCAGTTATAAGGCAGGGACTATCTACGAGCAGTACTTC. It encodes CASSYKAGTIYEQYF.

CDR3 sequence (DNA): TGTGCCAGCAGATATCGGACAGAAAGCTATGGCTACACCTTC. Translating gives CASRYRTESYGYTF. J is TRBJ1-2 and V is TRBV2, with a possible D match to TRBD1 (6 bases). Trimming left V 6 bases short and J 4 bases short, with 15 bases between. Germline V gene data show CDR1 as SNHLY and CDR2 as FYNNEI. This CDR3 region has 14 residues.

This clone was found a few times. The chain employs TRBV9 and TRBJ1-4; no firm D call. Germline V gene data show CDR1 as SGDLS and CDR2 as YYNGEE. Between the trimmed V and J ends, which lost 2 bases and 2 bases, there was a span of 10 bases. The CDR3 runs 15 residues. The CDR3 DNA follows: TGTGCCAGCAGCGTCATGTCCGGGACTAATGAAAAACTGTTTTTT. Amino acids: CASSVMSGTNEKLFF. The full variable domain, with the rest looked up from reference TRBV9 and TRBJ1-4, is DSGVTQTPKHLITATGQRVTLRCSPRSGDLSVYWYQQSLDQGLQFLIQYYNGEERAKGNILERFSAQQFPDLHSELNLSSLELGDSALYFCASSVMSGTNEKLFFGSGTQLSVL.

This chain connects TRBV19 to TRBJ1-1; TRBD1 matches 7 bases. The trim removed 3 bases at V and 0 bases at J, leaving 1 base unmatched. Germline V CDR1 and CDR2: LNHDA, SQIVND (reference sequence). The CDR3 is made up of 14 amino acids. CDR3 DNA sequence: TGTGCCAGTAGTATTGGGACAGTGAACACTGAAGCTTTCTTT. Encoded protein: CASSIGTVNTEAFF.